Listed below are T cell receptor beta chains from one sample, sequenced in a study of T-cell reconstitution after alpha-beta-depleted transplantation in children. TCRdb fed the PCR reads into MiXCR, producing one record per CDR3 protein. The sample lists approximately 430,000 distinct CDR3 sequences, roughly 15% seen once, with under 30% in the top ten. This specimen was PBMCs, mostly from graft donor cells, taken 360 days after TCRalphabeta/CD19-depleted stem cell transplant. The source of these receptors is a boy under two years old who had a stem cell transplant for Wiskott-Aldrich syndrome, so the T cells may come from the graft donor. Both conserved end residues are part of each CDR3. D genes are given only for firm matches. Some rows mark clone size as missing; the rest say once, few, many or name a class of expanded clone.

few TRBJ2-1 TRBD2 TRBV10-3 CAISPTSGKGNEQFF TGTGCCATCAGTCCGACTAGCGGGAAAGGCAATGAGCAGTTCTTC
few TRBJ1-5 NA TRBV12-3/TRBV12-4 CASTQGQTRNQPQHF TGTGCCAGCACCCAGGGGCAGACACGCAATCAGCCCCAGCATTTT
NA TRBJ2-7 NA TRBV20-1 CSARGGVYEQYF TGCAGTGCTAGGGGGGGCGTCTACGAGCAGTACTTC
NA TRBJ1-3 NA TRBV10-3 CAIRQSSGNTIYF TGTGCCATCAGGCAGAGCTCTGGAAACACCATATATTTT
many TRBJ2-7 NA TRBV29-1 CSVEMGASYEQYF TGCAGCGTTGAAATGGGGGCTTCCTACGAGCAGTACTTC
NA TRBJ2-5 TRBD2 TRBV5-5 CASTHWTSGETQYF TGTGCCAGCACTCACTGGACTAGCGGGGAGACCCAGTACTTC
NA TRBJ2-1 NA TRBV7-2 CASSLTGAVHNEQFF TGTGCCAGCAGCCTCACTGGTGCGGTCCACAATGAGCAGTTCTTC
NA TRBJ2-7 TRBD2 TRBV27 CASSPTGRSGRAYEQYF TGTGCCAGCAGTCCGACAGGCCGAAGCGGGAGGGCTTACGAGCAGTACTTC
NA TRBJ2-5 NA TRBV21-1 CASSKCWETQYF TGTGCCAGCAGCAAATGTTGGGAGACCCAGTACTTC
few TRBJ2-1 NA TRBV24-1 CATRGRGISDNEQFF TGTGCCACCCGAGGAAGGGGGATATCGGACAATGAGCAGTTCTTC
NA TRBJ2-1 NA TRBV7-2 CASSGRTTSLPNEQFF TGTGCCAGCAGCGGGCGGACTACCTCCCTCCCCAATGAGCAGTTCTTC
few TRBJ2-5 TRBD1 TRBV4-1 CASSQDLGTGRGRETQYF TGCGCCAGCAGCCAAGATCTTGGGACAGGCAGAGGGCGAGAGACCCAGTACTTC
NA TRBJ1-2 NA TRBV25-1 CASRKAGNYGYTF TGTGCCAGCAGGAAGGCGGGGAACTATGGCTACACCTTC
NA TRBJ2-7 NA TRBV7-2 CASSLGRTTWFLYEQYF TGTGCCAGCAGCTTAGGGAGGACAACCTGGTTCCTCTACGAGCAGTACTTC
NA TRBJ2-7 TRBD1 TRBV10-3 CAISEYEGADEQYF TGTGCCATCAGTGAGTACGAGGGGGCCGACGAGCAGTACTTC
few TRBJ2-2 TRBD2 TRBV24-1 CATSDKGLAGWTGELFF TGTGCCACCAGTGACAAGGGACTAGCGGGATGGACCGGGGAGCTGTTTTTT
many TRBJ2-1 NA TRBV5-1 CASSFRDFSYNEQFF TGCGCCAGCAGCTTCCGGGACTTCTCCTACAATGAGCAGTTCTTC
NA TRBJ2-5 TRBD1 TRBV12-3/TRBV12-4 CASSGQGQETQYF TGTGCCAGCAGTGGACAGGGGCAAGAGACCCAGTACTTC